This TCR beta chain appears in the sequencing data of a study of CD8 T cells in ankylosing spondylitis. Study outcomes and limitations: For ankylosing spondylitis blood, a TCR beta motif of roughly 8 highly homologous variants appeared characteristic.

This CDR3 is 17 amino acids long. Germline V CDR1 and CDR2: SGHAT, FQNNGV. Germline trimming cut 0 bases from V and 1 base from J; bases unmatched to any gene: 6. As regards this clonotype: Its matching antigen is unknown.

TCRdb reanalysed the 5' RACE reads using MiXCR and keeps one entry per CDR3 protein. Of approximately 550,000 distinct CDR3 sequences in the sample, 12% were seen once. Specimen: blood, either unsorted or a sorted T cell fraction (not recorded which). The chain carries TRBV11-2 and TRBJ1-2, with 9 nucleotides matching TRBD1. The receptor comes from a male donor with ankylosing spondylitis. The CDR3 loop reads CASSLERRGQGNYGYTF. The CDR3 coding sequence is TGTGCCAGCAGCTTAGAAAGAAGGGGACAGGGTAACTATGGCTACACCTTC.